The T cell receptor (beta chain) under discussion was sequenced for a study of blood T cell repertoires in COVID-19. The overall study: T cells, B-cell-depleted T cells, or PBMCs provided the cDNA or gDNA that served as material.

V lost 5 bases and J 7 bases, leaving 9 bases between the germline ends. The CDR3 is 11 residues long. The germline V gene encodes CDR1 SGHKS and CDR2 YYEKEE (reference sequence). The authors' processing: For nucleated cells, counts were estimated from reference gene primer amplification. Assay used: immunoSEQ multiplex PCR; TCRdb lists only in-frame clones, some missing. The V and J calls and clone size were taken over from that table, and D and trimming were inferred from the DNA. Of over 250,000 clones in the sample, more than 75% were seen once. The source material was peripheral blood. This TCR derives from a woman aged 40-49 years who had recovered from COVID-19. V and J are TRBV5-5 and TRBJ2-5, with D possibly TRBD2 on 6 matching bases. CDR3 nucleotides: TGTGCCAGCAGGGGGCGGGGGACCCAGTACTTC. This translates into CASRGRGTQYF. Filled out from reference TRBV5-5 and TRBJ2-5, the complete variable domain reads DAGVTQSPTHLIKTRGQQVTLRCSPISGHKSVSWYQQVLGQGPQFIFQYYEKEERGRGNFPDRFSARQFPNYSSELNVNALLLGDSALYLCASRGRGTQYFGPGTRLLVL.